This TCR beta chain appears in the sequencing data of a study of T cell repertoires in cytomegalovirus infection. Turning to the study itself: The authors used CMV epitopes that were HLA-C-restricted (recently identified) and HLA-B-restricted (well studied). Evidence of both CMV infection and a matching HLA type came from public TCR beta signatures. Notes on the study in general: Totalled public TCR beta family frequency picked out people who carried CMV plus the relevant HLA. Dominant in the ex vivo response were TCR beta clonotypes restricted by HLA-C and specific for CMV.

Germline V gene sequence: CDR1 LGHNT, CDR2 FRNRAP. CDR3 size: 18 residues. V lost 5 bases and J lost 5; bases outside the gene matches: 16. This clonotype was counted between two and nine times. Its antigen is unidentified. TCRdb re-called the reads with MiXCR, one entry per CDR3 protein. The sample has some 350,000 distinct CDR3 sequences; roughly 29% are singletons. This chain links TRBV12-5 with TRBJ2-5; 11 bases fit TRBD2. This receptor was obtained from a human donor in good health (CMV status not recorded). Some clones in this sample may be carry-over from other donors' samples. Sequenced here: cultured PBMCs, sampled from culture after CMV antigen stimulation. The CDR3 loop reads CASGPGTSGDGEGETQYF. The CDR3 DNA reads as TGTGCTAGTGGTCCTGGGACTAGCGGAGATGGGGAGGGCGAGACCCAGTACTTC.